This is a list of T cell receptor beta chains from one sample in a study of T-cell reconstitution after alpha-beta-depleted transplantation in children. Each CDR3 protein gets one entry after TCRdb re-called the PCR reads with MiXCR. Here the sample spans 480,000 or so distinct CDR3 sequences, 10% to 13% being singletons. The material sequenced was PBMCs, taken before TCRalphabeta/CD19-depleted stem cell transplant. Receptors originate from a child younger than 10 with inherited bone marrow failure, due to receive a stem cell transplant. The CDR3 runs from the conserved cysteine through the conserved F or W. Each record gives: D gene, V gene, CDR3 protein. The D gene is left open where the match is weak.

>TRBD2|TRBV7-8
CASSLGLADEQFF
>TRBD1|TRBV5-5
CASSLDRGGGQPQHF
>TRBD1|TRBV28
CASSSGQGDHEQYF
>.|TRBV29-1
CSVVSSKSSYEQYF
>TRBD1|TRBV3-1
CASSQDWTGWPPLHF
>TRBD2|TRBV18
CASSPVTSGRAYEQYF
>TRBD2|TRBV3-1
CASSQWTVAGADTGELFF
>TRBD2|TRBV5-1
CASMELAGWNEQFF
>TRBD2|TRBV27
CASSLLAGPGELFF
>TRBD2|TRBV6-2/TRBV6-3
CASSVTSGGYNEQFF
>.|TRBV27
CASSFSGYGQPQHF
>TRBD2|TRBV5-1
CVSSKTSGASNTGELFF
>.|TRBV18
CASSPPASANTGELFF
>.|TRBV18
CASSQGDTDTQYF
>.|TRBV11-3
CASSLRTSSYNEQFF